Below, 15 T cell receptor beta chains from the same sample are listed, as sequenced in a study of blood T cells in healthy people across ages. Using a J-beta primer mix together with a sample-barcoded 5' primer, a second PCR was run for about 7 to 12 cycles. TCRdb recomputed calls from the 5' RACE reads with MiXCR, one row per CDR3 protein. The data hold around 1,700,000 distinct CDR3 sequences, with roughly 27% observed a single time. Sequenced material: blood. Source of these receptors: a woman aged 25 to 39 in good health.

The gene calls are TRBV28 and TRBJ1-2; 12 bases match TRBD1. V trimming: 5 bases; J trimming: 8 bases; junction bases outside the gene matches: 12. Germline-derived CDR1 and CDR2 are MDHEN and SYDVKM. This CDR3 has 16 amino acids. CDR3 protein: CASSRPPGQGAPGYTF. Written as DNA, the CDR3 is TGTGCCAGCAGTCGCCCTCCGGGACAGGGGGCGCCGGGCTACACCTTC.

This clonotype was observed many times. The chain joins TRBV28 to TRBJ1-2, with D possibly matching TRBD1 (6 bases). This CDR3 comprises 15 residues. Germline assignment: CDR1 MDHEN and CDR2 SYDVKM. The V end lost 5 bases, the J end lost 4 bases, and 17 bases lay between the germline ends. The CDR3 region has the DNA TGTGCCAGCAGTGTCTCGACAGGAGGGATCTATGGCTACACCTTC. As protein: CASSVSTGGIYGYTF.

In the case of this clonotype: A much larger clone is a single base away; this may be a read error. The chain uses TRBV24-1 and TRBJ2-7; 10 nucleotides agree with TRBD1. Germline CDR1 reads KGHDR; CDR2 reads SFDVKD. The CDR3 contains 15 residues. In nucleotides, the CDR3 is TGTGCCGCCAGTGATAGGACAGGGGGTTTCTACGAGCAGTACTTC. Amino acids: CAASDRTGGFYEQYF.

This chain links TRBV20-1 with TRBJ2-1; TRBD2 aligns across 11 bases. Germline-derived CDR1 and CDR2 are DFQATT and SNEGSKA (reference sequence). After removal of 3 bases from V and 8 bases from J, the junction contained 3 bases not matched to a gene. The CDR3 is 13 amino acids. The CDR3 loop is CSARTSGEDEQFF. The DNA for the CDR3 is TGCAGTGCTAGGACTAGCGGGGAGGATGAGCAGTTCTTC.

The J gene is TRBJ1-2, the V gene TRBV12-3 or TRBV12-4; D gene unclear. The CDR3 sequence is 11 residues long. Trimming shortened V by 8 bases and J by 7 bases, and 11 bases separated the two germline ends. CDR3 residues: CASGSGFGYTF. In nucleotides, the CDR3 is TGTGCCAGCGGCTCCGGGTTTGGCTACACCTTC.

The V and J genes are TRBV30 and TRBJ1-3; 9 positions match TRBD1. The V gene end was trimmed by 4 bases and the J gene end by 6 bases; junction bases not matched to a gene: 4. Germline CDR1 GTSNPN, CDR2 SVGIG (reference sequence). The CDR3 spans 13 residues. The CDR3 DNA reads as TGTGCCTGGAACAGGGGGCAGGAAAACACCATATATTTT. Amino acids: CAWNRGQENTIYF.

The genes are TRBV5-6 and TRBJ1-4; the D is unclear. This CDR3 has 14 residues. Germline V CDR1 and CDR2: SGHDT, YYEEEE. V was shortened by 5 bases and J by 8 bases, with 16 bases between the two germline ends. The CDR3 here is CASRRTARREKLFF. For the CDR3, the DNA is TGTGCCAGCAGACGGACGGCCCGGCGGGAAAAACTGTTTTTT.

V gene TRBV5-1 combines with J gene TRBJ2-7; D possibly corresponds to TRBD2 (5 bases). V lost 2 bases, J lost 5 bases, and 14 bases lay in between. The germline V gene encodes CDR1 SGHRS and CDR2 YFSETQ. This CDR3 contains 14 residues. CDR3 sequence: CASSFPGMGNEQYF. DNA for the CDR3: TGCGCCAGCAGCTTCCCGGGGATGGGCAACGAGCAGTACTTC.

The genes are TRBV18 and TRBJ1-1; D is possibly TRBD1 (6 bases). Trimming removed 5 bases at V and 6 bases at J, with 19 bases between. The length of the CDR3 is 15 residues. Germline V gives CDR1 KGHSH, CDR2 LQKENI. The CDR3 here is CASSSTLQGGAEAFF. CDR3 DNA: TGTGCCAGCTCATCGACTCTACAGGGCGGGGCTGAAGCTTTCTTT.

The V and J genes are TRBV10-3 and TRBJ1-1, with 7 bases fitting TRBD1. Germline V gene lookup returns CDR1 ENHRY and CDR2 SYGVKD. The CDR3 covers 15 residues. V was clipped by 4 bases and J by 4 bases; unmatched bases: 9. Written as DNA, the CDR3 is TGTGCCATCAGTGTCAAGGGAGGGACAGTCACTGAAGCTTTCTTT. Its protein product is CAISVKGGTVTEAFF.

The V call is TRBV6-1, the J call TRBJ2-7; 7 bases map to TRBD1. The CDR3 is 15 amino acids. The junction had 8 bases not matched to a gene; V was cut back by 4 bases and J by 2 bases. Germline V gene data show CDR1 as MNHNS and CDR2 as SASEGT. The CDR3 reads CASSVFGTAAYEQYF. The CDR3 DNA follows: TGTGCCAGCAGTGTCTTCGGGACAGCTGCCTACGAGCAGTACTTC.

This clonotype was seen a handful of times. V usage is TRBV7-2 and J usage is TRBJ1-5, with 7 bases lining up with TRBD1. CDR1 is SGHTA, CDR2 FQGNSA, per germline. This CDR3 contains 15 residues. Losses at the gene ends were 6 bases for V and 4 bases for J; bases not matched to a gene: 9. CDR3 sequence: CASRAGDSLNQPQHF. Here the CDR3 DNA reads TGTGCCAGCAGAGCCGGGGACAGCCTAAATCAGCCCCAGCATTTT. The full variable domain, in which reference TRBV7-2 and TRBJ1-5 provide the parts outside the CDR3, is GAGVSQSPSNKVTEKGKDVELRCDPISGHTALYWYRQSLGQGLEFLIYFQGNSAPDKSGLPSDRFSAERTGGSVSTLTIQRTQQEDSAVYLCASRAGDSLNQPQHFGDGTRLSIL.

A few counts support this clonotype. The V and J genes are TRBV4-1 and TRBJ1-1; possible D gene TRBD1, 6 bases. CDR1 and CDR2 from the germline V gene are MGHRA and YSYEKL. The CDR3 extends over 15 amino acids. The V and J ends lost 1 base and 5 bases respectively, with 14 bases between them. The CDR3 is CASSQVFGGATEAFF. The CDR3 DNA follows: TGCGCCAGCAGCCAAGTCTTCGGGGGCGCGACTGAAGCTTTCTTT.

This clonotype has only a few counts. This chain connects TRBV12-3 or TRBV12-4 to TRBJ1-1, with 9 bases that match TRBD1. The CDR3 is made up of 13 amino acids. V gave up 6 bases and J gave up 7 bases; unmatched junction bases: 6. The CDR3 region is CASRVGDRVEAFF. The CDR3 DNA reads as TGTGCCAGCAGGGTGGGGGACAGGGTTGAAGCTTTCTTT.

DNA for the CDR3: TGTGCCAGCAGTGGTACGGTTGAAAAACTGTTTTTT. Protein sequence: CASSGTVEKLFF. This chain joins TRBV6-4 and TRBJ1-4; D uncertain. CDR1 and CDR2 from the germline V gene are MRHNA and SNTAGT. CDR3 length: 12 residues. Deletions cut 4 bases from V and 7 bases from J, with 7 bases between.